This is a list of T cell receptor beta chains from one sample in a study of shared clonotypes between healthy human individuals. Data came from immunoSEQ multiplex PCR; TCRdb stores just in-frame clones and leaves some out. The sample contains more than 500,000 clones, approximately 95% of which appear only once. Sample: naive CD8+ T cells sorted from blood. The receptor set was obtained from a woman aged 25 to 39 in good health. The CDR3 runs from the conserved cysteine through the conserved F or W. The D gene is left open where the match is weak. Size tells how often a clone was seen (once, few, many) or the class of an expanded clone, and some rows leave it out.

DNA: TGTGCCAGCAGCCCCCTGGGTTTCTTC; CDR3: CASSPLGFF; size: once; J: TRBJ2-1; V: TRBV2; D: .
DNA: TGTGCCAGCAGTGATCCTTGGGGGAGCGGGGAGACCCAGTACTTC; CDR3: CASSDPWGSGETQYF; size: .; J: TRBJ2-5; V: TRBV2; D: .
DNA: TGTGCCAGCAGCCAAACTACTTCCCGCTACGAGCAGTACTTC; CDR3: CASSQTTSRYEQYF; size: .; J: TRBJ2-7; V: TRBV14; D: .
DNA: TGTGCCAGCAGTTCTGTAGGGTTGGGAGCTTTCTTT; CDR3: CASSSVGLGAFF; size: .; J: TRBJ1-1; V: TRBV27; D: .
DNA: TGTGCCAGCAGTCCCAGCGGCATCCTTCACACCTACGAGCAGTACTTC; CDR3: CASSPSGILHTYEQYF; size: .; J: TRBJ2-7; V: TRBV27; D: .
DNA: TGTGCCAGCAGCCTAGGGACTGGGAACACTGAAGCTTTCTTT; CDR3: CASSLGTGNTEAFF; size: .; J: TRBJ1-1; V: TRBV7-9; D: .
DNA: TGTGCCAGCAGCTTACTGAGGCTGAGTAATGAAAAACTGTTTTTT; CDR3: CASSLLRLSNEKLFF; size: once; J: TRBJ1-4; V: TRBV7-8; D: .
DNA: TGTGCCTGGACCAATCGGGGTGAGGGGTTTTACGAGCAGTACTTC; CDR3: CAWTNRGEGFYEQYF; size: .; J: TRBJ2-7; V: TRBV30; D: .
DNA: TGTGCCAGCAGCTTGGTTCAGGGACAGGCACTCTTC; CDR3: CASSLVQGQALF; size: .; J: TRBJ1-2; V: TRBV5-4; D: TRBD1
DNA: TGTGCCAGCAGCCCGCGGGGTGGCACCAATGAGCAGTTCTTC; CDR3: CASSPRGGTNEQFF; size: .; J: TRBJ2-1; V: TRBV14; D: .
DNA: TGTGCCAGCAGCGGGGGAACAGGGGGCACTGAAGCTTTCTTT; CDR3: CASSGGTGGTEAFF; size: .; J: TRBJ1-1; V: TRBV9; D: TRBD1
DNA: TGTGCCAGCAGTCCACGGGGGGGCCGCTCCTACGAGCAGTACTTC; CDR3: CASSPRGGRSYEQYF; size: .; J: TRBJ2-7; V: TRBV28; D: TRBD2
DNA: TGTGCCAGCAGTTACCTAGCGGGAGGTACCGGGGAGCTGTTTTTT; CDR3: CASSYLAGGTGELFF; size: .; J: TRBJ2-2; V: TRBV6-5; D: TRBD2
DNA: TGTGCCAGCATTCGACAGGGGGCTGGGTACGAGCAGTACTTC; CDR3: CASIRQGAGYEQYF; size: .; J: TRBJ2-7; V: TRBV28; D: TRBD1
DNA: TGTGCCAGCAGCGTTGGAGGCGGGACCGGGGAGCTGTTTTTT; CDR3: CASSVGGGTGELFF; size: .; J: TRBJ2-2; V: TRBV9; D: .
DNA: TGTGCCAGCAGCTTCGGGGGTCAGAGGGGCAATCAGCCCCAGCATTTT; CDR3: CASSFGGQRGNQPQHF; size: .; J: TRBJ1-5; V: TRBV7-2; D: .
DNA: TGTGCCAGCAGACCGCCGGGGAGCCCCGATGAGCAGTTCTTC; CDR3: CASRPPGSPDEQFF; size: few; J: TRBJ2-1; V: TRBV7-8; D: .
DNA: TGTGCCAGCAGTGAAATGACTAGCGTTACCTACGAGCAGTACTTC; CDR3: CASSEMTSVTYEQYF; size: .; J: TRBJ2-7; V: TRBV2; D: TRBD2
DNA: TGTGCCAGCAGCTTAAAGGGCACCGGGGAGCTGTTTTTT; CDR3: CASSLKGTGELFF; size: .; J: TRBJ2-2; V: TRBV13; D: .
DNA: TGTGCCAGCAGCCCCGCCGGGGGATCCAGCAATCAGCCCCAGCATTTT; CDR3: CASSPAGGSSNQPQHF; size: .; J: TRBJ1-5; V: TRBV28; D: .
DNA: TGTGCCAGCAGTGAACGCCGGAGGCAGCTCTATGGCTACACCTTC; CDR3: CASSERRRQLYGYTF; size: .; J: TRBJ1-2; V: TRBV6-1; D: .
DNA: TGTGCCAGCAGAGGGACCCAGAGCTCCTACAATGAGCAGTTCTTC; CDR3: CASRGTQSSYNEQFF; size: .; J: TRBJ2-1; V: TRBV6-5; D: .
DNA: TGTGCCAGCAGCCTTAGAATGAACACTGAAGCTTTCTTT; CDR3: CASSLRMNTEAFF; size: .; J: TRBJ1-1; V: TRBV13; D: .
DNA: TGTGCCAGCAGCTTAGAGTTTCAAGGGACTGAAGCTTTCTTT; CDR3: CASSLEFQGTEAFF; size: .; J: TRBJ1-1; V: TRBV11-2; D: .
DNA: TGTGCCAGTAGTACCGATTACAATGAGCAGTTCTTC; CDR3: CASSTDYNEQFF; size: .; J: TRBJ2-1; V: TRBV19; D: .
DNA: TGTGCCAGCAGCCTGGGGGCTTACGAGCAGTACTTC; CDR3: CASSLGAYEQYF; size: once; J: TRBJ2-7; V: TRBV5-4; D: .
DNA: TGTGCCAGCAGCCCACGGGACGGCAACTATGGCTACACCTTC; CDR3: CASSPRDGNYGYTF; size: .; J: TRBJ1-2; V: TRBV7-9; D: .
DNA: TGTGCCAGCAGCTCGGCCGGGACAGGGATAAGCGAGCAGTACTTC; CDR3: CASSSAGTGISEQYF; size: .; J: TRBJ2-7; V: TRBV5-4; D: TRBD1
DNA: TGTGCCAGCAGTCGGACAGGGGGGGTCTACGAGCAGTACTTC; CDR3: CASSRTGGVYEQYF; size: .; J: TRBJ2-7; V: TRBV28; D: TRBD1
DNA: TGTGCCAGCAGTGAAAAGGGTGGATACACTGAAGCTTTCTTT; CDR3: CASSEKGGYTEAFF; size: .; J: TRBJ1-1; V: TRBV25-1; D: .
DNA: TGTGCCAGTAGCCCAGGGACAGGTCTCTCCTACGAGCAGTACTTC; CDR3: CASSPGTGLSYEQYF; size: .; J: TRBJ2-7; V: TRBV19; D: TRBD1